Listed below are T cell receptor beta chains from one sample, sequenced in a study of post-analysis software for immune sequencing data. TCRdb reanalysed the PCR reads using MiXCR and keeps one entry per CDR3 protein. The sample lists more than 450,000 distinct CDR3 sequences; around 36% were seen once. The material sequenced was blood. The receptors here all came from a girl aged 2-17 years with multiple sclerosis. The CDR3 runs from the conserved cysteine through the conserved F or W. A D gene is named only where the DNA matches it firmly. Not all rows give a size; the values are once, few, many and, for expanded clones, a class.

NA	TRBJ2-4	TRBV12-3/TRBV12-4	few	TGTGCCAGTGGGGCTGGCGGGGCCAAAAACATTCAGTACTTC	CASGAGGAKNIQYF
NA	TRBJ1-1	TRBV27	few	TGTGCCAGCAGGTCTCGGGGGACGGTAAACACTGAAGCTTTCTTT	CASRSRGTVNTEAFF
NA	TRBJ1-1	TRBV10-2	few	TGCGCCAGCAGATCTGGTCATCCCATGAACACTGAAGCTTTCTTT	CASRSGHPMNTEAFF
TRBD1	TRBJ2-5	TRBV7-2	NA	TGTGCCAGCAGCAAGGACAGGGAGACCCAGTACTTC	CASSKDRETQYF
NA	TRBJ2-3	TRBV27	NA	TGTGCCAGCCTTACGGGGGTTACGCAGTATTTT	CASLTGVTQYF
NA	TRBJ2-7	TRBV2	NA	TGTGCCAGCAGTGAAGGAGCTAGCCGTACCTACGAGCAGTACTTC	CASSEGASRTYEQYF
TRBD2	TRBJ2-5	TRBV20-1	NA	TGCAGTGCTACCCGGACTAGCGGGGGGGCGGGCGAGACCCAGTACTTC	CSATRTSGGAGETQYF
TRBD1	TRBJ1-5	TRBV7-2	few	TGTGCCAGCAGCTTAGGACAGGGAAGGGATCAGCCCCAGCATTTT	CASSLGQGRDQPQHF
NA	TRBJ2-5	TRBV20-1	NA	TGCAGTGCTAGGTCAGGGGTGGAGACCCAGTACTTC	CSARSGVETQYF
NA	TRBJ2-3	TRBV27	NA	TGTGCCAGCACCCGAGATACGCAGTATTTT	CASTRDTQYF
NA	TRBJ2-3	TRBV3-1	NA	TGTGCCAGCAGCCAAAGGGGGATCACAGATACGCAGTATTTT	CASSQRGITDTQYF
NA	TRBJ1-2	TRBV7-8	NA	TGTGCCAGCAGCTTAGCGGGGGGCCCCCGGGGTGGCTACACCTTC	CASSLAGGPRGGYTF
TRBD2	TRBJ2-1	TRBV6-5	NA	TGTGCCAGCAGTTACACGGGGGGACGGAATGAGCAGTTCTTC	CASSYTGGRNEQFF
TRBD2	TRBJ2-7	TRBV9	few	TGTGCCAGCAGCGTAGGTAGCGGGGGGACCTACGAGCAGTACTTC	CASSVGSGGTYEQYF
NA	TRBJ1-5	TRBV2	NA	TGTGCCAGCAGTGTACGCAGGATCGTCGGGAGCAATCAGCCCCAGCATTTT	CASSVRRIVGSNQPQHF
TRBD1	TRBJ2-5	TRBV10-3	NA	TGTGCCATTGGACAGGGCCAAGAGACCCAGTACTTC	CAIGQGQETQYF
NA	TRBJ2-3	TRBV20-1	NA	TGCAGTGCCCCTCCTAGCACAGATACGCAGTATTTT	CSAPPSTDTQYF
NA	TRBJ1-6	TRBV4-1	NA	TGCGCCAGCAGCCAAGGTCTTTCACCCCTCCACTTT	CASSQGLSPLHF
TRBD1	TRBJ1-2	TRBV27	NA	TGTGCCAGCAGTGGGACAGGGGCTGCGGGTGGCTACACCTTC	CASSGTGAAGGYTF
NA	TRBJ2-1	TRBV20-1	many	TGCAGTGCTAGGGGCGGGACAGACTATTACAATGAGCAGTTCTTC	CSARGGTDYYNEQFF
NA	TRBJ2-3	TRBV7-9	once	TGTGCCAGCAGCTTAGGGGAGTATTCAGATACGCAGTATTTT	CASSLGEYSDTQYF
TRBD1	TRBJ1-2	TRBV12-3/TRBV12-4	few	TGTGCCAGCAGCCGGGACAGGGCTTATTATGGCTACACCTTC	CASSRDRAYYGYTF
NA	TRBJ1-4	TRBV7-9	once	TGTGCCAGCAGCTTAAGGCGGACAACTAATAAAAAACTGTTTTTT	CASSLRRTTNKKLFF
NA	TRBJ2-5	TRBV15	few	TGTGCCACCAGCAGAGGGGGACTCTCCGGGACCCAGTACTTC	CATSRGGLSGTQYF
TRBD1	TRBJ2-3	TRBV10-3	NA	TGTGCCATCAGTGGTGGGGGGACAGGGGATGCAGATACGCAGTATTTT	CAISGGGTGDADTQYF
NA	TRBJ2-7	TRBV6-5	NA	TGTGCCAGCGGAAACACCAGGATCGAGCAGTACTTC	CASGNTRIEQYF
NA	TRBJ2-7	TRBV29-1	NA	TGCAGCGTTGTGGGGGGCCCCGACCCCTACGAGCAGTACTTC	CSVVGGPDPYEQYF
TRBD2	TRBJ2-1	TRBV7-3	NA	TGTGCCAGCAGCTTAAACCTGCTAGCGGGGGGCCTATCCTACAATGAGCAGTTCTTC	CASSLNLLAGGLSYNEQFF
NA	TRBJ2-3	TRBV29-1	few	TGCAGCGTTGCCCGCGTCCTCACAGATACGCAGTATTTT	CSVARVLTDTQYF
NA	TRBJ1-5	TRBV20-1	NA	TGCAGTGCTAGGGACAGAACTCGCAATCAGCCCCAGCATTTT	CSARDRTRNQPQHF